This T cell receptor beta chain was observed in a study of blood T cells in healthy people across ages. With each sample, at least 5 micrograms of total RNA were extracted. Alongside a J-beta primer mix, a sample-barcoded 5' primer served in a second PCR lasting about 7 to 12 cycles. TCRdb re-analysed the 5' RACE reads in MiXCR, keeping a single row per CDR3 protein. This table has around 1,500,000 distinct CDR3 sequences, roughly 45% appearing once. V gave up 0 bases and J gave up 0 bases, with 3 bases separating them. CDR1 and CDR2 from the germline V gene are LGHNT and FRNRAP. The CDR3 contains 15 residues.

This clonotype was sampled from a woman younger than 30 in good health. The J gene is TRBJ2-6, the V gene TRBV12-5, with D hard to call. Sequencing was carried out using blood. The CDR3 loop is CASGLVLSGANVLTF. Here the CDR3 DNA reads TGTGCTAGTGGTTTGGTCCTCTCTGGGGCCAACGTCCTGACTTTC. Supplemented by reference TRBV12-5 and TRBJ2-6, the full variable domain reads DARVTQTPRHKVTEMGQEVTMRCQPILGHNTVFWYRQTMMQGLELLAYFRNRAPLDDSGMPKDRFSAEMPDATLATLKIQPSEPRDSAVYFCASGLVLSGANVLTFGAGSRLTVL.